One sample yielded the 21 T cell receptor beta chains listed below, sequenced in a study of blood T cell repertoires in COVID-19. The data were produced by immunoSEQ multiplex PCR, yet TCRdb's version contains in-frame clones alone and is incomplete. The sample has some 240,000 clones, around 83% seen once. The sample taken for sequencing was peripheral blood. The source of these receptors is a woman in her forties who had recovered from COVID-19.

CDR3 in amino acids: CASSESIIGHPSNQPQHF. The DNA of the CDR3 is TGCGCCAGCAGTGAGTCGATCATCGGACACCCGAGCAATCAGCCCCAGCATTTT. V is TRBV10-1 and J is TRBJ1-5; a possible D gene is TRBD1 (5 bases). Trimming left V 0 bases short and J 1 base short, with 16 bases between. This CDR3 contains 18 residues. Germline-derived CDR1 and CDR2 are WNHNN and SYGVQD (reference sequence).

The chain employs TRBV2 and TRBJ1-1; the match to TRBD1 covers 12 bases. J gave up 1 base and V 4 bases, and 10 bases lay outside the gene matches. The CDR3 is 18 residues long. Germline V gene data show CDR1 as SNHLY and CDR2 as FYNNEI. The CDR3 DNA is TGTGCCAGCAGTGGACGCTCGGGGACAGGGGGCGGGAACACTGAAGCTTTCTTT. Translation: CASSGRSGTGGGNTEAFF.

V and J are TRBV27 and TRBJ2-3; D possibly corresponds to TRBD2 (6 bases). The CDR3 spans 15 residues. The V and J ends lost 4 bases and 5 bases respectively, with 16 bases between them. CDR1 is MNHEY and CDR2 is SMNVEV in the germline V gene (reference sequence). CDR3 sequence reads: CASSWGLRFIDTQYF. DNA for the CDR3: TGTGCCAGCAGTTGGGGACTCCGCTTTATAGATACGCAGTATTTT.

The chain uses TRBV19 and TRBJ1-2, with 7 bases fitting TRBD1. CDR3 length: 15 residues. Germline loops: CDR1 LNHDA, CDR2 SQIVND (reference sequence). J gave up 3 bases and V 5 bases, and 9 bases lay outside the gene matches. This CDR3 is CASSGTQGRDYGYTF. Here the CDR3 DNA reads TGTGCCAGTAGTGGGACACAGGGGCGCGACTATGGCTACACCTTC.

The gene calls are TRBV18 and TRBJ2-7, with a possible D match to TRBD2 (6 bases). The CDR3 extends over 14 amino acids. V was trimmed by 3 bases and J by 4 bases, leaving 13 bases between them. Germline V CDR1 and CDR2: KGHSH, LQKENI. The CDR3 sequence is CASSPPTGAYEQYF. In nucleotides, the CDR3 is TGTGCCAGCTCACCTCCCACGGGAGCTTACGAGCAGTACTTC.

The chain uses TRBV5-1 and TRBJ1-1, with D perhaps matching TRBD1 (5 bases). This CDR3 spans 14 amino acids. The germline V and J ends were trimmed by 4 bases and 2 bases, with 12 bases remaining between them. Per germline, CDR1 SGHRS and CDR2 YFSETQ. CDR3 loop: CASSGQGSNTEAFF. For the CDR3, the DNA is TGCGCCAGCAGCGGGCAGGGATCCAACACTGAAGCTTTCTTT.

The chain couples TRBV5-4 to TRBJ2-7, with 11 nucleotides matching TRBD2. Germline loops: CDR1 SGHNT, CDR2 YYREEE (reference sequence). The CDR3 covers 19 residues. The J segment lost 6 bases and the V segment lost 0 bases, leaving 17 bases of the junction unmatched. CDR3 DNA: TGTGCCAGCAGCTTGGCCAGGGTAGCGGGGGGGCGTATATATCTCGAGCAGTACTTC. Its translation is CASSLARVAGGRIYLEQYF.

The V gene is TRBV6-1, the J gene TRBJ1-5, with TRBD1 as a possible D gene (5 bases). V was pared by 2 bases and J by 4 bases, with 12 bases between. This CDR3 spans 15 amino acids. Germline values: CDR1 MNHNS, CDR2 SASEGT. The CDR3 bases are TGTGCCAGCAGTGAATCAAACAGGCAAAATCAGCCCCAGCATTTT. Translating it yields CASSESNRQNQPQHF.

CDR3 sequence: CAWSVEWETQYF. The CDR3 region has the DNA TGTGCCTGGAGTGTAGAGTGGGAGACCCAGTACTTC. The chain recombines TRBV30 with TRBJ2-5; no clear D. Germline CDR1 GTSNPN, CDR2 SVGIG (reference sequence). This CDR3 has 12 residues. Trimming took off 0 bases at V and 5 bases at J, with 7 bases between the two ends.

V gene TRBV27 combines with J gene TRBJ2-7, with D maybe TRBD1 (5 bases). Deletions cut 0 bases from V and 5 bases from J, with 8 bases between. The CDR3 extends over 13 amino acids. Germline values: CDR1 MNHEY, CDR2 SMNVEV (reference sequence). CDR3 loop: CASSLSRTHEQYF. CDR3 nucleotides: TGTGCCAGCAGTTTATCGAGGACACACGAGCAGTACTTC.

The chain links TRBV4-1 to TRBJ1-1; possibly TRBD1 for D (6 bases). The CDR3 is made up of 17 amino acids. The germline V and J ends were trimmed by 3 bases and 1 base, with 18 bases remaining between them. Per germline, CDR1 MGHRA and CDR2 YSYEKL. The CDR3 DNA follows: TGCGCCAGCAGCCACCAGAGGGGTCTGGGGGCGAACACTGAAGCTTTCTTT. This encodes CASSHQRGLGANTEAFF.

This clone was seen just once. V is TRBV13 and J is TRBJ1-2; the D gene is possibly TRBD1 (5 bases). This CDR3 spans 14 amino acids. From germline, CDR1 is PRHDT and CDR2 FYEKMQ (reference sequence). The V end was cut by 6 bases, the J end by 4 bases, with 15 bases between. The CDR3 region has the DNA TGTGCCAGCAGATCTATGTCAGGGTTCTATGGCTACACCTTC. This encodes CASRSMSGFYGYTF.

This clone was seen a single time. V gene TRBV5-1 combines with J gene TRBJ2-2, with D tentatively TRBD1 (5 bases). The CDR3 is 15 residues long. Germline V CDR1 and CDR2: SGHRS, YFSETQ. Trimming removed 4 bases at V and 0 bases at J, with 10 bases between. The DNA of the CDR3 is TGCGCCAGCAGCATACAGGCCGCGAACACCGGGGAGCTGTTTTTT. Translated, it gives CASSIQAANTGELFF.

The V call is TRBV7-9, the J call TRBJ2-7; 7 positions agree with TRBD1. V was clipped by 7 bases and J by 2 bases; unmatched bases: 5. Germline CDR1 reads SEHNR; CDR2 reads FQNEAQ (reference sequence). The CDR3 spans 13 residues. The CDR3 DNA reads TGTGCCAGCATCCTTCAGGGGGCCTACGAGCAGTACTTC. It specifies CASILQGAYEQYF.

The chain links TRBV7-9 to TRBJ1-2; 8 nucleotides match TRBD1. From germline, CDR1 is SEHNR and CDR2 FQNEAQ (reference sequence). The CDR3 runs 16 residues. V lost 6 bases and J lost 7; bases outside the gene matches: 16. The CDR3 protein is CASRTGGGIGLSGYTF. The DNA for the CDR3 is TGTGCCAGCAGAACAGGGGGAGGAATCGGTCTCAGTGGCTACACCTTC. The whole variable domain, remainder taken from reference TRBV7-9 and TRBJ1-2, is DTGVSQNPRHKITKRGQNVTFRCDPISEHNRLYWYRQTLGQGPEFLTYFQNEAQLEKSRLLSDRFSAERPKGSFSTLEIQRTEQGDSAMYLCASRTGGGIGLSGYTFGSGTRLTVV.

The chain uses TRBV7-9 and TRBJ1-4; D gene unclear. The CDR3 has 15 amino acids. Trimming pared 7 bases from V and 8 bases from J, leaving 20 bases between. Germline V gives CDR1 SEHNR, CDR2 FQNEAQ (reference sequence). CDR3 sequence: CASTEVEAGNEKLFF. In DNA, the CDR3 is TGTGCCAGCACTGAGGTCGAAGCGGGGAACGAAAAACTGTTTTTT.

The V gene is TRBV2, the J gene TRBJ2-2, with 8 bases matching TRBD2. The junction had 0 bases not matched to a gene; V was cut back by 2 bases and J by 1 base. The CDR3 is made up of 15 amino acids. CDR1 is SNHLY, CDR2 FYNNEI, per germline. In DNA form, the CDR3 reads TGTGCCAGCAGTGAACTAGCGGGGAACACCGGGGAGCTGTTTTTT. Encoded protein: CASSELAGNTGELFF.

The chain recombines TRBV29-1 with TRBJ2-1; TRBD1 aligns across 8 bases. Germline CDR1 SQVTM, CDR2 ANQGSEA. The CDR3 extends over 13 amino acids. The V gene end was trimmed by 4 bases and the J gene end by 8 bases; junction bases not matched to a gene: 7. In DNA form, the CDR3 reads TGCAGCGTTGTCCGGACAGGGATGGATGAGCAGTTCTTC. Its protein product is CSVVRTGMDEQFF.

The V and J genes are TRBV10-3 and TRBJ2-3; possible D gene TRBD1, 6 bases. The germline V and J ends were trimmed by 2 bases and 0 bases, with 9 bases remaining between them. The CDR3 runs 15 residues. Germline V lookup: CDR1 ENHRY, CDR2 SYGVKD. The CDR3 here is CAISEGTTSTDTQYF. CDR3 coding DNA: TGTGCCATCAGTGAGGGGACAACTAGCACAGATACGCAGTATTTT.

The rearrangement uses TRBV3-1 (or the pseudogene TRBV3-2) and TRBJ2-5; TRBD2 matches at 11 bases. Germline loops: CDR1 LGHDT, CDR2 YNNKEL (reference sequence). This CDR3 has 15 residues. Trimming cost V 5 bases and J 5 bases; bases outside gene matches: 7. CDR3 sequence: CASSLTSGGWETQYF. The DNA for the CDR3 is TGTGCCAGCAGCTTAACTAGCGGGGGTTGGGAGACCCAGTACTTC.

This clone was detected once. The rearrangement joins TRBV5-1 to TRBJ2-7; 9 bases are a match to TRBD1. With V trimmed by 4 bases and J by 5 bases, 16 bases remained unmatched. CDR3 size: 17 residues. Germline loops: CDR1 SGHRS, CDR2 YFSETQ. CDR3 nucleotides: TGCGCCAGCAGCCAATTCTCCCAAACAGGGGGCGACGACGAGCAGTACTTC. It codes for CASSQFSQTGGDDEQYF.